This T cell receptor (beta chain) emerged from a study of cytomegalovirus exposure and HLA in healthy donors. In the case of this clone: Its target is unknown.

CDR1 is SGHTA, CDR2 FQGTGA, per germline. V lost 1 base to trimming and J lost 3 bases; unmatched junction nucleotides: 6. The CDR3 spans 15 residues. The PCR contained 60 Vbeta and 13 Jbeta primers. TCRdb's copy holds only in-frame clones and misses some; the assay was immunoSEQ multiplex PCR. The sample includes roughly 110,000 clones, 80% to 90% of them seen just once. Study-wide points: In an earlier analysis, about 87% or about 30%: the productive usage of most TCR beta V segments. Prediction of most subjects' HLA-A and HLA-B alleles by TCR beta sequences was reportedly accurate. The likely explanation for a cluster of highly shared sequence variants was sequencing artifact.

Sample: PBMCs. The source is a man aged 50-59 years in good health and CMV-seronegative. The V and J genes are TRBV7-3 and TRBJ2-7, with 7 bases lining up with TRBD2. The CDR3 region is CASSLMGGNFYEQYF. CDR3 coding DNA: TGTGCCAGCAGCTTAATGGGGGGGAACTTCTACGAGCAGTACTTC.